This section outlines one T cell receptor beta chain sequence together with its context. This sample is part of a study of blood T cell repertoires in COVID-19. Study-wide context: The cDNA or gDNA used as material had been derived from T cells, B-cell-depleted T cells, or PBMCs.

In the authors' methods: Amplification of reference gene primers provided the estimated nucleated cell counts. Profiled with immunoSEQ multiplex PCR; TCRdb holds only in-frame clones, not every one. V, J and clone size are those of that table, while D and trimming were read from the DNA. The table has about 300,000 clones, around 82% seen once. CDR3 length: 13 amino acids. Germline V gives CDR1 SGHRS, CDR2 YFSETQ. The V gene lost 4 bases and the J gene lost 2 bases, with 10 bases spanning the gap. V is TRBV5-1 and J is TRBJ2-7; D is possibly TRBD2 (5 bases). The sequencing sample was made of peripheral blood. The sequence came from a woman in her forties or fifties who had recovered from COVID-19. CDR3 nucleotides: TGCGCCAGCAGCCCCCTGAGGGCCTACGAGCAGTACTTC. As protein: CASSPLRAYEQYF. Supplemented by reference TRBV5-1 and TRBJ2-7, the full variable domain reads KAGVTQTPRYLIKTRGQQVTLSCSPISGHRSVSWYQQTPGQGLQFLFEYFSETQRNKGNFPGRFSGRQFSNSRSEMNVSTLELGDSALYLCASSPLRAYEQYFGPGTRLTVT.